These 5 T cell receptor beta chains came from one sample sequenced in a study of blood T cell repertoires in COVID-19. Clones were sequenced by immunoSEQ multiplex PCR, and TCRdb holds only the in-frame ones, with some missing. The sample lists over 95,000 clones; around 84% were seen once. What was sequenced was peripheral blood. These receptors were collected from a human donor in a cohort sampled during active COVID-19.

The gene calls are TRBV27 and TRBJ2-1, with a possible D match to TRBD2 (6 bases). The CDR3 has 12 residues. CDR1 is MNHEY and CDR2 is SMNVEV in the germline V gene (reference sequence). The ends were cut back, 7 bases at V and 9 bases at J, with 13 bases in the middle. In DNA, the CDR3 is TGTGCCAGCAATGGCGGGGTGGGTGAGCAGTTCTTC. Amino acid sequence: CASNGGVGEQFF.

This clone has a handful of counts. The chain links TRBV3-1 (or the pseudogene TRBV3-2) to TRBJ1-2; the D gene is possibly TRBD1 (5 bases). There are 15 residues in the CDR3. Trimming took 3 bases from V and 0 from J, leaving 11 bases between them. Germline V gene sequence: CDR1 LGHDT, CDR2 YNNKEL (reference sequence). The CDR3 bases are TGTGCCAGCAGCCACCAGGGCCAACCTAACTATGGCTACACCTTC. The encoded protein is CASSHQGQPNYGYTF.

The CDR3 protein is CASSLFTRAPYEQYF. The CDR3 DNA reads as TGTGCCAGCAGCTTATTTACGAGGGCTCCCTACGAGCAGTACTTC. The chain uses TRBV7-9 and TRBJ2-7; TRBD2 might be the D (5 bases). Germline CDR1 SEHNR, CDR2 FQNEAQ (reference sequence). Trimming removed 2 bases from V and 2 bases from J, with 13 bases in between. There are 15 residues in the CDR3.

This chain joins TRBV10-3 and TRBJ2-1, with TRBD1 matching 9 bases. Germline trimming cut 6 bases from V and 4 bases from J; bases unmatched to any gene: 4. The CDR3 has 14 amino acids. Germline loops: CDR1 ENHRY, CDR2 SYGVKD. CDR3 DNA sequence: TGTGCCATCAGCTCGGGACAGGGATACAATGAGCAGTTCTTC. Translated: CAISSGQGYNEQFF.

This chain connects TRBV4-3 to TRBJ1-1, with D possibly matching TRBD1 (6 bases). The CDR3 is 14 residues long. CDR1 LGHNA and CDR2 YSLEER come from the germline V gene. Trimming took 1 base from V and 8 from J, leaving 14 bases between them. CDR3 residues: CASSQVVTGLEAFF. The CDR3 DNA reads TGCGCCAGCAGCCAAGTGGTAACAGGGTTGGAAGCTTTCTTT.